The 9 T cell receptor beta chains below come from one sample, sequenced in a study of blood T cell repertoires in COVID-19 (dated by TCRdb to 2019 to 2021). The library was generated by the immunoSEQ multiplex PCR assay. Not all clones reach the TCRdb copy of this immuneACCESS table, which keeps in-frame sequences only. Checked studies attribute under half of the gap to unresolved V genes and leave the rest unexplained. The sample profile shows roughly 260,000 clones; approximately 90% of them were found once. Less than 5% of the sample goes to the ten largest clones. Sequencing was performed on peripheral blood. The receptors were sampled from a man in his sixties who had recovered from COVID-19.

The DNA of the CDR3 is TGTGCCAGCAGCTTCCCGCGGGGGCCCCAGTACTTC. Protein: CASSFPRGPQYF. The chain carries TRBV6-5 and TRBJ2-7; perhaps TRBD2 as D (7 bases). V was trimmed by 6 bases and J by 10 bases, leaving 16 bases between them. CDR1 MNHEY and CDR2 SVGAGI come from the germline V gene. The CDR3 length is 12 residues.

This chain connects TRBV4-1 to TRBJ2-6; D ambiguous. Germline-derived CDR1 and CDR2 are MGHRA and YSYEKL. V lost 3 bases and J 1 base, leaving 10 bases between the germline ends. This CDR3 is 16 amino acids long. Here the CDR3 DNA reads TGCGCCAGCAGCCAGTTCGCGCTATCTGGGGCCAACGTCCTGACTTTC. It specifies CASSQFALSGANVLTF.

This clone was found once. This chain links TRBV6-5 with TRBJ1-5; TRBD1 is a possible D gene (6 bases). The germline V and J ends were trimmed by 11 bases and 2 bases, with 13 bases remaining between them. There are 13 residues in the CDR3. The germline V gene has CDR1 MNHEY and CDR2 SVGAGI. The CDR3: CAAAGAGNQPQHF. The CDR3 coding sequence is TGTGCCGCCGCGGGGGCGGGCAATCAGCCCCAGCATTTT.

The chain uses TRBV27 and TRBJ2-7; maybe TRBD1 (6 bases). Trimming shortened V by 5 bases and J by 4 bases, and 12 bases separated the two germline ends. The CDR3 extends over 13 amino acids. Germline V gives CDR1 MNHEY, CDR2 SMNVEV (reference sequence). The CDR3: CASSASRGYEQYF. The DNA for the CDR3 is TGTGCCAGCAGTGCTTCCAGGGGATACGAGCAGTACTTC.

CDR3 in DNA: TGCGCCAGCAGCCCCCTACTAGCGGGGGACCCCTACGAGCAGTACTTC. It encodes CASSPLLAGDPYEQYF. The chain couples TRBV5-1 to TRBJ2-7, with 11 nucleotides matching TRBD2. The CDR3 runs to 16 residues. The V segment lost 4 bases and the J segment 2 bases; nucleotides outside the gene matches: 8. Per the germline V gene, CDR1 is SGHRS and CDR2 is YFSETQ.

The chain combines TRBV5-1 with TRBJ1-2; the D is unclear. Germline loops: CDR1 SGHRS, CDR2 YFSETQ. The V end lost 0 bases, the J end lost 7 bases, and 10 bases lay between the germline ends. The CDR3 extends over 13 amino acids. This CDR3 is CASSLEGRAGYTF. CDR3 DNA: TGCGCCAGCAGCTTGGAAGGGAGGGCTGGCTACACCTTC.

This chain joins TRBV24-1 and TRBJ2-1, with TRBD1 matching 9 bases. Trimming cost V 2 bases and J 6 bases; bases outside gene matches: 4. Germline-derived CDR1 and CDR2 are KGHDR and SFDVKD. CDR3 length: 15 residues. Written as DNA, the CDR3 is TGTGCCACCAGTGATTCTGACAGGGGGAGCAATGAGCAGTTCTTC. This encodes CATSDSDRGSNEQFF.

This chain connects TRBV21-1 to TRBJ1-6. TRBV21-1 is annotated as a pseudogene. The length of the CDR3 is 15 residues. As DNA, the CDR3 is TGTGCCAGCAGCAACCCTAGGCGGGGGTTTTCACCCCTCCACTTT. This codes for CASSNPRRGFSPLHF.

Details on this clone: Other nucleotide sequences in the sample specify the same CDR3. The chain has TRBV27 and TRBJ1-1; a weak D match, TRBD1 (5 bases). There are 13 residues in the CDR3. CDR1 MNHEY and CDR2 SMNVEV come from the germline V gene (reference sequence). Trimming took off 2 bases at V and 5 bases at J, with 9 bases between the two ends. The CDR3 loop reads CASSLGGITEAFF. CDR3 coding DNA: TGTGCCAGCAGTTTAGGGGGGATTACTGAAGCTTTCTTT.